These 24 T cell receptor beta chains were all obtained from the same sample, sequenced in a study of shared clonotypes between healthy human individuals. The naive CD8 fraction comprised CD45RO-negative cells positively selected for CCR7 and excluded terminally differentiated effector memory CD45RA+ cells. Produced via immunoSEQ multiplex PCR; TCRdb's table is partial and in-frame only. In the table there are about 2.1 million clones, just under 95% of which are singletons. Sequencing was done on a sample of naive CD8+ T cells from PBMCs. These receptors all stem from a man younger than 35 in good health. Some clones in this sample may be carry-over from other donors' samples.

This chain joins TRBV28 and TRBJ2-7; TRBD1 aligns across 8 bases. Germline CDR1 and CDR2: MDHEN and SYDVKM. The length of the CDR3 is 14 residues. Trimming cost V 2 bases and J 7 bases; bases outside gene matches: 7. CDR3 protein: CASSLLQGAGEQYF. In DNA form, the CDR3 reads TGTGCCAGCAGTTTACTCCAGGGGGCGGGGGAGCAGTACTTC.

This clone occurred a few times. The chain recombines TRBV6-6 with TRBJ1-1, with D hard to call. Germline CDR1 and CDR2: MNHNY and SVGAGI (reference sequence). The CDR3 has 14 amino acids. Trimming shortened V by 2 bases and J by 7 bases, and 14 bases separated the two germline ends. The CDR3 DNA sequence: TGTGCCAGCAGTTACGCCGGCTCCAACTATGAAGCTTTCTTT. It specifies CASSYAGSNYEAFF.

As for this clone: Within the sample, other DNA sequences also encode this same CDR3. CDR3 loop: CASSLSRTGELFF. The CDR3 DNA is TGTGCCAGCAGTTTAAGTCGGACCGGGGAGCTGTTTTTT. This chain connects TRBV27 to TRBJ2-2; D ambiguous. This CDR3 is built from 13 residues. Trimming pared 2 bases from V and 5 bases from J, leaving 6 bases between. CDR1 MNHEY and CDR2 SMNVEV come from the germline V gene (reference sequence).

This clone appeared once. J is TRBJ1-4 and V is TRBV5-5; D gene unclear. Between the trimmed V and J ends, which lost 0 bases and 8 bases, there was a span of 14 bases. Per germline, CDR1 SGHKS and CDR2 YYEKEE (reference sequence). The CDR3 is 15 amino acids. The CDR3 DNA reads TGTGCCAGCAGCTTGGCGGTAGGAGGAAGCGAAAAACTGTTTTTT. Translation gives CASSLAVGGSEKLFF.

The V gene is TRBV19, the J gene TRBJ2-3; 7 bases agree with TRBD1. Trimming took 2 bases from V and 2 from J; bases not matched to a gene: 7. The CDR3 runs to 16 residues. Per the germline V gene, CDR1 is LNHDA and CDR2 is SQIVND (reference sequence). The CDR3 sequence: CASSISGTEDTDTQYF. For the CDR3, the DNA is TGTGCCAGTAGTATATCAGGGACAGAGGACACAGATACGCAGTATTTT.

The chain uses TRBV4-3 and TRBJ2-7; D call uncertain. Per the germline V gene, CDR1 is LGHNA and CDR2 is YSLEER. Trimming took 3 bases from V and 3 from J, leaving 12 bases between them. This CDR3 contains 14 residues. The CDR3 protein is CASSQARYGYEQYF. CDR3 DNA sequence: TGCGCCAGCAGCCAGGCTCGCTACGGCTACGAGCAGTACTTC.

The rearrangement uses TRBV11-2 and TRBJ1-2; D might be TRBD1 (5 bases). Germline V CDR1 and CDR2: SGHAT, FQNNGV. V shed 5 bases and J shed 2 bases, with 15 bases lying between them. The CDR3 contains 15 residues. CDR3 in amino acids: CASSPRSGSNYGYTF. The CDR3 region has the DNA TGTGCCAGCAGCCCCCGGTCAGGGAGCAACTATGGCTACACCTTC.

V usage is TRBV7-9 and J usage is TRBJ2-7; 11 nucleotides line up with TRBD2. The CDR3 covers 16 residues. Per the germline V gene, CDR1 is SEHNR and CDR2 is FQNEAQ (reference sequence). V shed 4 bases, J shed 7 bases, and the junction held 12 bases outside the gene matches. CDR3 protein: CASSSRLAGIPMEQYF. Here the CDR3 DNA reads TGTGCCAGCAGCTCCCGACTAGCGGGGATCCCTATGGAGCAGTACTTC.

The chain is built from TRBV10-3 and TRBJ2-5; D may match TRBD1 or TRBD2 (5 bases each). CDR1 is ENHRY and CDR2 is SYGVKD in the germline V gene. V was clipped by 0 bases and J by 5 bases, with 10 bases between them. This CDR3 region has 14 residues. CDR3 DNA: TGTGCCATCAGTGAGTCGGAGAGGGGTGAGACCCAGTACTTC. This codes for CAISESERGETQYF.

The rearrangement links TRBV7-6 to TRBJ2-3, with D perhaps TRBD2 (6 bases). Trimming removed 8 bases from V and 4 bases from J, with 13 bases in between. The CDR3 is 13 amino acids. Germline CDR1 is SGHVS and CDR2 is FNYEAQ. The CDR3 DNA reads TGTGCCAGCCACGGGGGTGGGTCAGATACGCAGTATTTT. This gives the protein CASHGGGSDTQYF.

The chain combines TRBV6-5 with TRBJ2-7, with 7 nucleotides matching TRBD2. Germline V gene data show CDR1 as MNHEY and CDR2 as SVGAGI. J gave up 0 bases and V 6 bases, and 5 bases lay outside the gene matches. The CDR3 runs 14 residues. CDR3 sequence reads: CASSYSGHSYEQYF. The CDR3 DNA is TGTGCCAGCAGCTATAGCGGGCACTCCTACGAGCAGTACTTC.

This chain uses TRBV29-1 with TRBJ2-7; D may be TRBD1 or TRBD2 (5 bases each). The CDR3 is 14 residues long. Germline V lookup: CDR1 SQVTM, CDR2 ANQGSEA. Trimming cost V 4 bases and J 2 bases, with 15 bases left between them. CDR3 DNA sequence: TGCAGCGTTGTTTCCGGGACGAACACCTACGAGCAGTACTTC. It is translated as CSVVSGTNTYEQYF.

Of note for this clone: Other DNA sequences from this sample encode an identical CDR3 as well. The chain recombines TRBV9 with TRBJ1-2; TRBD1 agrees at 10 bases. CDR1 and CDR2 from the germline V gene are SGDLS and YYNGEE. The CDR3 is 15 residues long. V trimming: 0 bases; J trimming: 6 bases; junction bases outside the gene matches: 5. CDR3 residues: CASSVGTGGGNGYTF. In DNA, the CDR3 is TGTGCCAGCAGCGTAGGGACAGGGGGAGGGAATGGCTACACCTTC.

The chain has TRBV7-6 and TRBJ2-7; 8 bases agree with TRBD2. V lost 1 base, J lost 2 bases, and 7 bases stayed unmatched. This CDR3 contains 16 residues. Germline-derived CDR1 and CDR2 are SGHVS and FNYEAQ. CDR3: CASSLESSGQTYEQYF. CDR3 sequence (DNA): TGTGCCAGCAGCTTAGAGTCTAGCGGGCAAACCTACGAGCAGTACTTC.

The rearrangement uses TRBV27 and TRBJ1-2, with 7 bases matching TRBD1. The V gene's germline CDR1 is MNHEY and CDR2 SMNVEV (reference sequence). Losses at the gene ends were 5 bases for V and 6 bases for J; bases not matched to a gene: 15. CDR3 length equals 16 residues. The CDR3 sequence: CASSPRDRANFHGYTF. CDR3 in DNA: TGTGCCAGCAGTCCCCGGGACAGAGCCAATTTTCATGGCTACACCTTC.

V gene TRBV11-2 combines with J gene TRBJ2-5, with TRBD2 identical over 12 bases. Unmatched junction bases numbered 8, after V lost 2 bases and J lost 4 bases. The V gene's germline CDR1 is SGHAT and CDR2 FQNNGV. The CDR3 has 17 residues. This chain's CDR3 is CASSLPVASGRGETQYF. The CDR3, as DNA: TGTGCCAGCAGCTTACCGGTGGCTAGCGGGAGGGGAGAGACCCAGTACTTC.

This rearrangement joins TRBV6-1 to TRBJ2-5; 9 bases align to TRBD2. The J call may not be correct, given that the DNA end is closer to TRBJ2-7. The CDR3 has 14 residues. CDR1 and CDR2 (germline): MNHNS, SASEGT. The CDR3 protein is CASSDLAGHYEQYF. CDR3 nucleotide sequence: TGTGCCAGCAGTGATCTAGCGGGGCACTACGAGCAGTACTTC.

The chain uses TRBV27 and TRBJ2-3; TRBD2 matches at 7 bases. The CDR3 is made up of 19 amino acids. The V and J ends lost 3 bases and 0 bases, in that order; junction bases with no gene match: 15. Germline-derived CDR1 and CDR2 are MNHEY and SMNVEV (reference sequence). CDR3 in amino acids: CASSFSRGGYRASTDTQYF. CDR3 DNA sequence: TGTGCCAGCAGTTTTAGTAGGGGAGGGTATCGCGCTAGCACAGATACGCAGTATTTT.

CDR3 residues: CASSYEVNTEAFF. CDR3 nucleotide sequence: TGTGCCAGCAGTTACGAAGTGAACACTGAAGCTTTCTTT. The chain uses TRBV6-6 and TRBJ1-1; D uncertain. Germline CDR1 is MNHNY and CDR2 is SVGAGI (reference sequence). With 2 bases removed from V and 0 bases from J, the gap between germline ends came to 4 bases. This CDR3 is built from 13 residues.

The DNA for the CDR3 is TGCAGCGTTGAAGATCACCCTAGCGTGAAAGGATACAATGAGCAGTTCTTC. It encodes CSVEDHPSVKGYNEQFF. The chain employs TRBV29-1 and TRBJ2-1; D is perhaps TRBD2 (6 bases). CDR1 SQVTM and CDR2 ANQGSEA come from the germline V gene. There are 17 residues in the CDR3. V lost 0 bases and J 4 bases, leaving 19 bases between the germline ends.

The V and J genes are TRBV4-1 and TRBJ2-3; TRBD1 is a possible D gene (5 bases). Trimming stripped 5 bases from V and 4 bases from J, with 13 bases between. This CDR3 is built from 14 residues. Germline V gene sequence: CDR1 MGHRA, CDR2 YSYEKL. The CDR3 region is CASSYQGLADTQYF. CDR3 sequence (DNA): TGCGCCAGCAGCTACCAGGGATTGGCAGATACGCAGTATTTT.

The chain links TRBV9 to TRBJ2-7, with D perhaps given as TRBD1 or TRBD2 (5 bases each). Germline V gene data show CDR1 as SGDLS and CDR2 as YYNGEE. CDR3 size: 14 residues. The V gene lost 4 bases and the J gene lost 0 bases, with 11 bases spanning the gap. The CDR3 here is CASSPGDHSYEQYF. Here the CDR3 DNA reads TGTGCCAGCAGCCCCGGGGACCACTCCTACGAGCAGTACTTC.

The V call is TRBV6-1, the J call TRBJ1-2, with D possibly matching TRBD1 (6 bases). The V end lost 6 bases, the J end lost 5 bases, and 19 bases lay between the germline ends. The CDR3 spans 15 residues. Germline loops: CDR1 MNHNS, CDR2 SASEGT. CDR3: CASRAQGTLGYGYTF. The CDR3 coding sequence is TGTGCCAGCAGGGCACAGGGAACCCTAGGGTATGGCTACACCTTC.

This clone was picked up one time. The V and J genes are TRBV29-1 and TRBJ1-3; maybe TRBD1 (5 bases). Trimming stripped 3 bases from V and 1 base from J, with 13 bases between. The CDR3 contains 15 residues. Per germline, CDR1 SQVTM and CDR2 ANQGSEA. CDR3 sequence reads: CSVEEPEGSGNTIYF. For the CDR3, the DNA is TGCAGCGTTGAGGAGCCCGAGGGGTCTGGAAACACCATATATTTT.